These 20 T cell receptor beta chains share one sample of origin, sequenced in a study of T-cell memory formation after mild COVID-19. TCRdb recomputed calls from the 5' RACE reads with MiXCR, one row per CDR3 protein. Among approximately 390,000 distinct CDR3 sequences listed, about 15% were seen once. Sequenced input: PBMCs or a T cell subset sorted from them (not recorded which). These receptors all stem from a man aged 18 to 29 who had mild COVID-19 (a few samples of this study predate the infection). Cell type and time point are not known.

J is TRBJ1-2 and V is TRBV7-9; D is ambiguous. Trimming removed 5 bases at V and 4 bases at J, with 23 bases between. This CDR3 has 17 amino acids. CDR1 SEHNR and CDR2 FQNEAQ come from the germline V gene (reference sequence). The CDR3 protein is CASSQLELPRSGYGYTF. The CDR3 coding sequence is TGTGCCAGCAGCCAGCTCGAATTACCCCGTTCTGGCTATGGCTACACCTTC.

The V and J genes are TRBV6-2 or TRBV6-3 and TRBJ2-1, with TRBD2 as a possible D gene (6 bases). Germline V gene lookup returns CDR1 MNHEY and CDR2 SVGEGT. The CDR3 loop spans 14 amino acids. The V gene lost 4 bases and the J gene lost 8 bases, with 15 bases spanning the gap. CDR3 sequence: CASSSAGGRYEQFF. CDR3 in DNA: TGTGCCAGCAGTTCGGCAGGTGGGAGGTATGAGCAGTTCTTC.

This clonotype was counted a few times. This chain uses TRBV5-8 with TRBJ2-3; D unclear. The CDR3 length is 13 residues. CDR1 is SGHTS and CDR2 is YDEGEE in the germline V gene. Trimming left V 4 bases short and J 7 bases short, with 13 bases between. The CDR3 region has the DNA TGTGCCAGCAGCCCTGGACGCACTTATACGCAGTATTTT. It codes for CASSPGRTYTQYF.

The rearrangement links TRBV6-2 or TRBV6-3 to TRBJ2-7; D may match TRBD1 or TRBD2 (6 bases each). The V gene lost 0 bases and the J gene lost 3 bases, with 15 bases spanning the gap. The CDR3 extends over 16 amino acids. Germline V CDR1 and CDR2: MNHEY, SVGEGT. The CDR3 reads CASSYSRTGTLYEQYV. Here the CDR3 DNA reads TGTGCCAGCAGTTACTCGAGAACAGGGACTCTCTACGAGCAGTACGTC.

This clonotype was seen only a few times. The CDR3 DNA sequence: TGTGCCAGCAGTTACGAGAGAGGGGGAACTACCCATGGCTACACCTTC. Translation gives CASSYERGGTTHGYTF. The chain employs TRBV6-2 or TRBV6-3 and TRBJ1-2, with D possibly matching TRBD1 (6 bases). Germline values: CDR1 MNHEY, CDR2 SVGEGT. CDR3 length: 16 amino acids. The V end was cut by 2 bases, the J end by 6 bases, with 19 bases between.

In its sample, this clonotype is medium-sized (0.01 to 0.1%). Here the CDR3 reads CASSVGTGRNEQFF. For the CDR3, the DNA is TGTGCCAGCAGCGTAGGGACAGGAAGGAATGAGCAGTTCTTC. The chain recombines TRBV9 with TRBJ2-1, with TRBD1 matching over 7 bases. The V gene end was trimmed by 0 bases and the J gene end by 7 bases; junction bases not matched to a gene: 4. The germline CDR1 and CDR2 sequences are SGDLS and YYNGEE. This CDR3 spans 14 amino acids.

The chain combines TRBV7-9 with TRBJ2-5; D may be TRBD1 or TRBD2 (5 bases each). The V end lost 5 bases, the J end lost 5 bases, and 21 bases lay between the germline ends. This CDR3 is built from 16 residues. In germline, CDR1 is SEHNR, CDR2 FQNEAQ (reference sequence). The CDR3 spells CASSNRDGSLRETQYF. The CDR3 nucleotides are TGTGCCAGCAGCAACCGGGACGGATCCCTTAGGGAGACCCAGTACTTC.

The chain employs TRBV6-2 or TRBV6-3 and TRBJ1-1; D call uncertain. Trimming took 0 bases from V and 11 from J, leaving 13 bases between them. The CDR3 has 13 residues. Per germline, CDR1 MNHEY and CDR2 SVGEGT. Written as DNA, the CDR3 is TGTGCCAGCAGTTACTCCACATTCGATCGTGCTTTCTTT. Translated, it gives CASSYSTFDRAFF.

This clonotype was counted only a few times. The J gene is TRBJ1-2, the V gene TRBV30, with unresolved D. Germline V gene data show CDR1 as GTSNPN and CDR2 as SVGIG (reference sequence). The germline V and J ends were trimmed by 2 bases and 7 bases, with 11 bases remaining between them. This CDR3 is 12 amino acids long. CDR3 region: CAWSPGLTGYTF. Written as DNA, the CDR3 is TGTGCCTGGAGTCCCGGACTGACTGGCTACACCTTC.

The chain couples TRBV27 to TRBJ2-3, with no clear D. This CDR3 has 11 residues. Trimming left V 3 bases short and J 7 bases short, with 5 bases between. Per germline, CDR1 MNHEY and CDR2 SMNVEV (reference sequence). CDR3 sequence reads: CASSLGNTQYF. CDR3 DNA: TGTGCCAGCAGTTTGGGCAATACGCAGTATTTT.

This chain uses TRBV7-3 with TRBJ2-6, with unresolved D. CDR1 SGHTA and CDR2 FQGTGA come from the germline V gene. The CDR3 length is 15 residues. V shed 4 bases and J shed 0 bases, with 7 bases lying between them. The CDR3 reads CASSSINSGANVLTF. The DNA of the CDR3 is TGTGCCAGCAGCTCGATCAACTCTGGGGCCAACGTCCTGACTTTC.

In this sample, this clonotype turned up a few times. V and J are TRBV20-1 and TRBJ2-3; D not certain. The CDR3 extends over 13 amino acids. Deletions cut 3 bases from V and 5 bases from J, with 12 bases between. The germline V gene has CDR1 DFQATT and CDR2 SNEGSKA (reference sequence). This CDR3 reads CSARGHLGDTQYF. The CDR3 DNA reads TGCAGTGCTAGGGGTCACCTGGGAGATACGCAGTATTTT.

The chain couples TRBV19 to TRBJ2-3, with TRBD1 identical over 7 bases. Germline lookup yields CDR1 LNHDA and CDR2 SQIVND (reference sequence). There are 16 residues in the CDR3. Unmatched junction bases numbered 15, after V lost 8 bases and J lost 4 bases. CDR3 bases: TGTGCCAGTCGCCCAGCGCGAAGTCAGGGGGCAGATACGCAGTATTTT. The encoded protein is CASRPARSQGADTQYF.

This clonotype was counted a few times. DNA for the CDR3: TGCGCCAGCAGCCAAGAGATAACCCTCCGGGGGAATGGCTACACCTTC. Residues: CASSQEITLRGNGYTF. The rearrangement joins TRBV4-1 to TRBJ1-2; D is possibly TRBD1 (5 bases). The CDR3 runs to 16 residues. CDR1 is MGHRA and CDR2 is YSYEKL in the germline V gene. Trimming shortened V by 0 bases and J by 6 bases, and 17 bases separated the two germline ends.

This chain uses TRBV6-2 or TRBV6-3 with TRBJ2-1; the D gene is possibly TRBD1 (6 bases). Germline V gives CDR1 MNHEY, CDR2 SVGEGT. The V end was cut by 3 bases, the J end by 7 bases, with 7 bases between. The CDR3 has 12 residues. The CDR3 is CASSYTGNEQFF. The CDR3, as DNA: TGTGCCAGCAGTTATACAGGGAATGAGCAGTTCTTC.

This clonotype has only a few counts. The V and J genes are TRBV7-9 and TRBJ2-7; 7 bases are shared with TRBD1. The CDR3 extends over 14 amino acids. V trimming: 8 bases; J trimming: 4 bases; junction bases outside the gene matches: 11. The germline V gene has CDR1 SEHNR and CDR2 FQNEAQ (reference sequence). The CDR3 sequence is CASSIIQGRYEQYF. DNA for the CDR3: TGTGCCAGCTCAATAATACAGGGGCGTTACGAGCAGTACTTC.

This clonotype was counted many times. The V call is TRBV12-3 or TRBV12-4, the J call TRBJ2-4; a weak D match, TRBD1 (6 bases). Trimming cost V 2 bases and J 1 base, with 6 bases left between them. The CDR3 has 14 residues. The DNA of the CDR3 is TGTGCCAGCAGTTTACAGGGGGCCAAAAACATTCAGTACTTC. Its protein product is CASSLQGAKNIQYF.

This chain connects TRBV4-1 to TRBJ2-1, with D tentatively TRBD1 (5 bases). Trimming removed 2 bases at V and 5 bases at J, with 10 bases between. This CDR3 comprises 14 residues. Germline V gene data show CDR1 as MGHRA and CDR2 as YSYEKL. CDR3 in amino acids: CASSQPGFNNEQFF. The CDR3 bases are TGCGCCAGCAGCCAACCAGGGTTTAACAATGAGCAGTTCTTC.

This chain joins TRBV29-1 and TRBJ1-2; D call uncertain. The germline CDR1 and CDR2 sequences are SQVTM and ANQGSEA. Deletions cut 5 bases from V and 1 base from J, with 14 bases between. CDR3 length: 14 residues. CDR3 in amino acids: CSVTVGRINYGYTF. For the CDR3, the DNA is TGCAGCGTTACCGTCGGCAGGATTAACTATGGCTACACCTTC.

CDR3 in amino acids: CASSWGLSSYNEQFF. The CDR3 coding sequence is TGTGCCAGCAGCTGGGGACTGAGCTCCTACAATGAGCAGTTCTTC. The V and J genes are TRBV7-2 and TRBJ2-1, with D perhaps matching TRBD2 (6 bases). Germline V gives CDR1 SGHTA, CDR2 FQGNSA. With 4 bases removed from V and 0 bases from J, the gap between germline ends came to 10 bases. The CDR3 spans 15 residues. Combining the CDR3 with reference TRBV7-2 and TRBJ2-1 gives the whole variable domain GAGVSQSPSNKVTEKGKDVELRCDPISGHTALYWYRQSLGQGLEFLIYFQGNSAPDKSGLPSDRFSAERTGGSVSTLTIQRTQQEDSAVYLCASSWGLSSYNEQFFGPGTRLTVL.